This is a list of T cell receptor beta chains from one sample in a study of cytotoxic CD8 clonotypes in ibrutinib-treated CLL. Assay: immunoSEQ multiplex PCR; the TCRdb copy retains only in-frame clones and omits some. The sample holds about 330,000 clones, roughly 71% seen once. Sequenced here: PBMCs, sampled after 36 months of ibrutinib treatment. The receptors originated from a human donor with chronic lymphocytic leukemia. Each CDR3 is given with its conserved first and last residue. The order of the fields is CDR3 protein, CDR3 DNA, D gene, V gene, J gene, clone size. D genes are given only for firm matches. Clone size, where shown, is once, few, many, or a class for clones that have expanded.

CASSLSPGLGETQYF	TGTGCCAGCAGCTTATCACCGGGACTAGGAGAGACCCAGTACTTC	TRBD2	TRBV7-9	TRBJ2-5	.
CASSYTGATYEQYF	TGTGCCAGCAGTTACACAGGGGCCACCTACGAGCAGTACTTC	TRBD1	TRBV6-5	TRBJ2-7	.
CAISDQARAGISYEQYF	TGTGCCATCAGTGATCAGGCCCGGGCAGGGATCTCCTACGAGCAGTACTTC	.	TRBV10-3	TRBJ2-7	.
CASSERKKNEQFF	TGCGCCAGCAGTGAGAGAAAGAAGAATGAGCAGTTCTTC	.	TRBV10-1	TRBJ2-1	.
CASSLASASGNEQFF	TGTGCCAGCAGTTTAGCTAGCGCCTCGGGGAATGAGCAGTTCTTC	.	TRBV28	TRBJ2-1	.
CASGTGETQYF	TGTGCCAGCGGAACAGGGGAGACCCAGTACTTC	.	TRBV9	TRBJ2-5	few
CASTRTGTRYEQYF	TGTGCCAGCACCAGGACAGGGACGAGATACGAGCAGTACTTC	TRBD1	TRBV28	TRBJ2-7	.
CATSPGLAGNYEQYF	TGTGCCACCAGCCCGGGACTAGCGGGGAACTACGAGCAGTACTTC	TRBD2	TRBV15	TRBJ2-7	.
CASSRLGGINEQFF	TGTGCCAGCAGCAGACTAGGCGGGATAAATGAGCAGTTCTTC	.	TRBV9	TRBJ2-1	.
CASSSAGERETQYF	TGTGCCAGCAGCTCGGCGGGGGAGAGAGAGACCCAGTACTTC	TRBD2	TRBV11-3	TRBJ2-5	.
CASRDGGPEQYF	TGTGCCAGCAGAGACGGGGGTCCCGAGCAGTACTTC	.	TRBV6-1	TRBJ2-7	.
CASSQLRGDTEAFF	TGTGCCAGCTCCCAGTTAAGGGGAGACACTGAAGCTTTCTTT	.	TRBV18	TRBJ1-1	.
CASSLRVTPPNIQYF	TGTGCCAGCAGCCTGCGGGTTACCCCGCCAAACATTCAGTACTTC	.	TRBV11-2	TRBJ2-4	few
CASVMYGPSKYGYTF	TGTGCCAGCGTCATGTACGGGCCCTCAAAATATGGCTACACCTTC	.	TRBV2	TRBJ1-2	few
CSVGRENTEAFF	TGCAGCGTTGGCAGGGAGAACACTGAAGCTTTCTTT	.	TRBV29-1	TRBJ1-1	.
CASSRGSGRDQETQYF	TGCGCCAGCAGCAGGGGTAGCGGGAGGGATCAAGAGACCCAGTACTTC	TRBD2	TRBV5-1	TRBJ2-5	.
CATSRDGPAWGGEDTQYF	TGTGCCACCAGCAGAGATGGGCCGGCGTGGGGTGGGGAAGATACGCAGTATTTT	.	TRBV15	TRBJ2-3	.
CSVERIDQLGDYGYTF	TGCAGCGTTGAACGAATCGACCAATTAGGGGACTATGGCTACACCTTC	.	TRBV29-1	TRBJ1-2	.
CASSPQGAYGYTF	TGTGCCAGCAGCCCGCAGGGGGCCTATGGCTACACCTTC	TRBD1	TRBV4-2	TRBJ1-2	few
CASSQSPTGRHEQYF	TGTGCCAGCAGCCAGTCCCCGACAGGGAGGCACGAGCAGTACTTC	.	TRBV7-8	TRBJ2-7	few
CASSESQDYGYTF	TGCGCCAGCAGTGAGTCACAGGACTATGGCTACACCTTC	.	TRBV10-1	TRBJ1-2	.
CASSPRIAGAYEQYF	TGTGCCAGCAGCCCTCGGATAGCGGGGGCGTACGAGCAGTACTTC	TRBD2	TRBV7-8	TRBJ2-7	.
CASSDRGFGDTQYF	TGTGCCAGCAGTGATAGGGGGTTCGGAGATACGCAGTATTTT	.	TRBV6-4	TRBJ2-3	.